The T cell receptor beta chain described here comes from a study of T cell responses to AZD1222 COVID-19 vaccine. Whole-study results and caveats: The donor cohort was predominantly white British with a female majority, and clonal diversity may have been underestimated.

This clone has a single count. Its antigen is not known. This CDR3 region has 15 residues. V dropped 4 bases and J dropped 1 base, with 14 bases sitting between them. CDR1 SGHNT and CDR2 YYREEE come from the germline V gene (reference sequence). Repertoires were generated with immunoSEQ multiplex PCR, while TCRdb's copy carries only in-frame clones and drops some. The table records fewer than 150,000 clones, about 93% of them present only once. The TCR was taken from an adult who received the AZD1222 COVID-19 vaccine. The source material was peripheral blood, sampled 28 days after the second AZD1222 dose. The chain is built from TRBV5-4 and TRBJ1-1; possible D gene TRBD1, 5 bases. The CDR3 region is CASSPIQGTNTEAFF. DNA for the CDR3: TGTGCCAGCAGCCCCATCCAAGGGACGAACACTGAAGCTTTCTTT.